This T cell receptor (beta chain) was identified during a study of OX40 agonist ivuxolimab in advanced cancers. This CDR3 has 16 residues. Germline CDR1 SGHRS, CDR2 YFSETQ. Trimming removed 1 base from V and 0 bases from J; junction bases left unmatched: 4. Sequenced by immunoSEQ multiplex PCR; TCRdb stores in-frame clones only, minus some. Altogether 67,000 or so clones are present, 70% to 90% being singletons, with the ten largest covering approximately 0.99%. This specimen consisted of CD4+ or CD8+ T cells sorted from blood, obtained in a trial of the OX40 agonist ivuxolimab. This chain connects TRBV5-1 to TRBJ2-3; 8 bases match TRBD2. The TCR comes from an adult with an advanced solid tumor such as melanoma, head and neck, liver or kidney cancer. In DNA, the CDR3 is TGCGCCAGCAGCTTGCAACTAGCGGATAGCACAGATACGCAGTATTTT. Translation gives CASSLQLADSTDTQYF. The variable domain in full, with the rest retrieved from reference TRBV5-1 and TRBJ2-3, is KAGVTQTPRYLIKTRGQQVTLSCSPISGHRSVSWYQQTPGQGLQFLFEYFSETQRNKGNFPGRFSGRQFSNSRSEMNVSTLELGDSALYLCASSLQLADSTDTQYFGPGTRLTVL.